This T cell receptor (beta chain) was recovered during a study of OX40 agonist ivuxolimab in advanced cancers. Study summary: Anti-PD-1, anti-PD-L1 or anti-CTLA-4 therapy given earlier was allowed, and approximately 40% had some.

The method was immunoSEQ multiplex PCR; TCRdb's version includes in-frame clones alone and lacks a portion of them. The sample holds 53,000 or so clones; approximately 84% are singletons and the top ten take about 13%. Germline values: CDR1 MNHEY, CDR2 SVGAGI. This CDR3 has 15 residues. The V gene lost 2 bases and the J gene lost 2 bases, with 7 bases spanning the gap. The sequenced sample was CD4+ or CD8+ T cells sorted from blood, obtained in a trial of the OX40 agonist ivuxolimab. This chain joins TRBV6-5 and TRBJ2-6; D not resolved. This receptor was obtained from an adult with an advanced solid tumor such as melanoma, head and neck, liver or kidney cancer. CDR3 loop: CASSYASAGANVLTF. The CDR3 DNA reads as TGTGCCAGCAGTTACGCGAGCGCTGGGGCCAACGTCCTGACTTTC.